This T cell receptor beta chain was identified in a study of blood T cell repertoires in COVID-19. Per the original data handling: Amplified reference gene primers provided the basis for estimating nucleated cell counts. The assay was immunoSEQ multiplex PCR, and TCRdb's table has in-frame clones only and misses some. V and J calls and clone size follow that table, whereas D and trimming were derived from the DNA. The table lists 250,000 to 300,000 clones, 70% to 90% of them singletons, with approximately 6.6% in the top ten. Participants spanned ages roughly 18 to 90 years and resided in around 25 US areas. Donors were grouped by their self-reported clinical history. Trimming left V 4 bases short and J 1 base short, with 14 bases between. The CDR3 spans 15 residues. The germline V gene has CDR1 SGHRS and CDR2 YFSETQ.

Sample: PBMCs or T cells enriched from blood (not recorded which). The sequence derives from a woman in her forties or fifties who had been exposed to COVID-19. The genes are TRBV5-1 and TRBJ1-1, with D perhaps TRBD1 (5 bases). The CDR3 region is CASSPGGTANTEAFF. CDR3 in DNA: TGCGCCAGCAGCCCGGGGGGGACGGCGAACACTGAAGCTTTCTTT.